One sample yielded the 26 T cell receptor beta chains listed below, sequenced in a study of vaccination effects on CD4 cells after COVID-19. For these receptors, no antigen is known. Before sequencing took place, the ViraFEST assay used viral peptide pools to expand antigen-specific CD4+ T cells. Subsequent to less than 13 days of culture, CD4+ T cells were isolated. Testing of the vaccine recipients showed negative nucleocapsid antibodies and no prior SARS-CoV-2 infection. Clones were read by immunoSEQ multiplex PCR, and TCRdb kept only the in-frame ones, dropping some. The sample includes about 52,000 clones, 75% to 80% seen only once; the top ten take 5% to 7%. Here the sequenced sample was CD4+ T cells from PBMCs cultured with HCoV-OC43 spike peptides, taken before COVID-19 vaccination. Indicated subset: HCoV-OC43 spike overlapping peptide pool stimulation. The receptors derive from a human donor who received a COVID-19 vaccine.

The J gene is TRBJ1-4, the V gene TRBV29-1; perhaps TRBD1 as D (5 bases). The CDR3 extends over 14 amino acids. Germline CDR1 is SQVTM and CDR2 is ANQGSEA. Trimming shortened V by 4 bases and J by 1 base, and 10 bases separated the two germline ends. This CDR3 is CSVGDSGTNEKLFF. In DNA, the CDR3 is TGCAGCGTTGGTGACAGCGGAACTAATGAAAAACTGTTTTTT.

This rearrangement joins TRBV30 to TRBJ2-1; maybe TRBD1 (6 bases). V was trimmed by 3 bases and J by 4 bases, leaving 13 bases between them. The CDR3 runs 14 residues. Per the germline V gene, CDR1 is GTSNPN and CDR2 is SVGIG (reference sequence). CDR3 nucleotides: TGTGCCTGGAGCTCGTGGGGGCCTTACAATGAGCAGTTCTTC. As protein: CAWSSWGPYNEQFF.

J is TRBJ2-3 and V is TRBV5-1, with D possibly called TRBD1 or TRBD2 (6 bases each). Germline V gene lookup returns CDR1 SGHRS and CDR2 YFSETQ. CDR3 length: 18 residues. V lost 5 bases and J 0 bases, leaving 22 bases between the germline ends. The CDR3 protein is CASRDSGNGGISTDTQYF. CDR3 bases: TGCGCCAGCAGGGATTCAGGGAACGGGGGCATAAGCACAGATACGCAGTATTTT.

The CDR3 sequence: CASSVRDRVLSSYNEQFF. The CDR3 DNA follows: TGTGCCAGCAGCGTTCGGGACAGGGTTCTTAGCTCCTACAATGAGCAGTTCTTC. The chain joins TRBV9 to TRBJ2-1; 9 bases line up with TRBD1. This CDR3 spans 18 amino acids. Unmatched junction bases numbered 9, after V lost 2 bases and J lost 0 bases. Germline-derived CDR1 and CDR2 are SGDLS and YYNGEE.

This clone is a singleton in its sample. This chain links TRBV18 with TRBJ2-2; no reliable D call. Looked up from germline, CDR1 is KGHSH and CDR2 is LQKENI. With 1 base removed from V and 5 bases from J, the gap between germline ends came to 14 bases. This CDR3 contains 16 residues. CDR3 sequence: CASSPQAIEGTGELFF. The CDR3 nucleotides are TGTGCCAGCTCACCACAAGCAATAGAAGGGACCGGGGAGCTGTTTTTT.

The chain employs TRBV24-1 and TRBJ2-5; 8 bases agree with TRBD1. This CDR3 is built from 18 residues. With V trimmed by 3 bases and J by 4 bases, 15 bases remained unmatched. The V gene's germline CDR1 is KGHDR and CDR2 SFDVKD. CDR3 loop: CATSDPKPDRGLGETQYF. CDR3 in DNA: TGTGCCACCAGTGATCCAAAACCTGACAGGGGTCTAGGAGAGACCCAGTACTTC.

This chain uses TRBV7-9 with TRBJ1-4, with a weak D call TRBD1 (6 bases). V lost 5 bases to trimming and J lost 7 bases, with 8 bases between them. The CDR3 contains 12 residues. Germline CDR1 and CDR2: SEHNR and FQNEAQ (reference sequence). DNA for the CDR3: TGTGCCAGCAGCCCCAGGGGTGAAAAACTGTTTTTT. Amino acids: CASSPRGEKLFF.

This chain connects TRBV5-1 to TRBJ2-2; weak D call: TRBD2 (5 bases). Per the germline V gene, CDR1 is SGHRS and CDR2 is YFSETQ. V lost 0 bases, J lost 4 bases, and 13 bases lay in between. The CDR3 totals 16 residues. Here the CDR3 DNA reads TGCGCCAGCAGCTTGGTTGTGGGGAGTGGCACCGGGGAGCTGTTTTTT. This encodes CASSLVVGSGTGELFF.

The CDR3 sequence is CASSETRGFGETQYF. The CDR3 nucleotides are TGTGCCAGCAGTGAAACTAGGGGTTTCGGAGAGACCCAGTACTTC. The rearrangement uses TRBV6-1 and TRBJ2-5, with D perhaps TRBD1 or TRBD2 (5 bases each). Germline V gene data show CDR1 as MNHNS and CDR2 as SASEGT. The CDR3 is 15 residues long. V was trimmed by 2 bases and J by 4 bases, leaving 14 bases between them.

The V gene is TRBV5-1, the J gene TRBJ1-1; the D is unclear. CDR1 and CDR2 (germline): SGHRS, YFSETQ. This CDR3 is 14 amino acids long. The germline V and J ends were trimmed by 2 bases and 4 bases, with 12 bases remaining between them. Written as DNA, the CDR3 is TGCGCCAGCAGCTTTGAAACGAGAAGCACTGAAGCTTTCTTT. It is translated as CASSFETRSTEAFF.

V gene TRBV5-1 combines with J gene TRBJ1-4; 8 nucleotides align to TRBD1. Germline V gives CDR1 SGHRS, CDR2 YFSETQ. Unmatched junction bases numbered 5, after V lost 3 bases and J lost 7 bases. The CDR3 is 14 residues long. CDR3 DNA: TGCGCCAGCAGCTCGAGACAGGGGAGTGAAAAACTGTTTTTT. Its protein is CASSSRQGSEKLFF.

The chain links TRBV5-5 to TRBJ1-1; D is perhaps TRBD1 (6 bases). The CDR3 covers 14 residues. Looked up from germline, CDR1 is SGHKS and CDR2 is YYEKEE (reference sequence). With 0 bases removed from V and 4 bases from J, the gap between germline ends came to 10 bases. The CDR3 nucleotides are TGTGCCAGCAGCTTGGCAGGGGAAGGCACTGAAGCTTTCTTT. Translated: CASSLAGEGTEAFF.

The chain couples TRBV2 to TRBJ1-1; D might be TRBD1 (5 bases). Germline-derived CDR1 and CDR2 are SNHLY and FYNNEI. The ends were cut back, 6 bases at V and 1 base at J, with 9 bases in the middle. This CDR3 is built from 13 residues. In DNA form, the CDR3 reads TGTGCCAGCAGAACGACAGCGAACACTGAAGCTTTCTTT. Protein sequence: CASRTTANTEAFF. Based on the CDR3 plus reference TRBV2 and TRBJ1-1, the full variable domain is EPEVTQTPSHQVTQMGQEVILRCVPISNHLYFYWYRQILGQKVEFLVSFYNNEISEKSEIFDDQFSVERPDGSNFTLKIRSTKLEDSAMYFCASRTTANTEAFFGQGTRLTVV.

This chain connects TRBV28 to TRBJ1-4; D is unclear. V lost 1 base and J 10 bases, leaving 13 bases between the germline ends. Germline CDR1 and CDR2: MDHEN and SYDVKM. The length of the CDR3 is 14 residues. This CDR3 is CASSLSGGRGKLFF. The CDR3 DNA reads TGTGCCAGCAGTTTATCCGGAGGACGGGGAAAACTGTTTTTT.

The rearrangement joins TRBV18 to TRBJ2-7; D possibly corresponds to TRBD1 (5 bases). The germline V gene has CDR1 KGHSH and CDR2 LQKENI. The CDR3 is 13 amino acids. V was trimmed by 3 bases and J by 6 bases, leaving 12 bases between them. CDR3 protein: CASSPQGFVEQYV. The CDR3 bases are TGTGCCAGCTCACCGCAGGGCTTTGTCGAGCAGTACGTC.

The genes are TRBV5-1 and TRBJ2-3; no clear D gene. Trimming removed 4 bases at V and 1 base at J, with 13 bases between. There are 15 residues in the CDR3. The germline gives CDR1 SGHRS, CDR2 YFSETQ. In DNA, the CDR3 is TGCGCCAGCAGCCTCCTCCCTCTTGGCACAGATACGCAGTATTTT. It codes for CASSLLPLGTDTQYF.

The chain joins TRBV7-2 to TRBJ2-1; D gene unclear. The V end was cut by 4 bases, the J end by 4 bases, with 11 bases between. Per the germline V gene, CDR1 is SGHTA and CDR2 is FQGNSA. The CDR3 is made up of 14 amino acids. The DNA of the CDR3 is TGTGCCAGCAGCTCCCGCCAGCGTTACAATGAGCAGTTCTTC. This codes for CASSSRQRYNEQFF. The whole variable domain, filled in from reference TRBV7-2 and TRBJ2-1, reads GAGVSQSPSNKVTEKGKDVELRCDPISGHTALYWYRQSLGQGLEFLIYFQGNSAPDKSGLPSDRFSAERTGGSVSTLTIQRTQQEDSAVYLCASSSRQRYNEQFFGPGTRLTVL.

The V and J genes are TRBV30 and TRBJ1-5, with D tentatively TRBD1 (5 bases). CDR1 is GTSNPN and CDR2 is SVGIG in the germline V gene (reference sequence). V shed 1 base and J shed 4 bases, with 8 bases lying between them. The CDR3 runs 13 residues. The CDR3 DNA is TGTGCCTGGAGTGAACGGGGGAATCAGCCCCAGCATTTT. It codes for CAWSERGNQPQHF.

DNA of the CDR3: TGTGCCAGTGGACGGTTTAATGAAAAACTGTTTTTT. Protein product: CASGRFNEKLFF. The chain joins TRBV7-2 to TRBJ1-4; D gene unclear. The length of the CDR3 is 12 residues. Trimming took off 9 bases at V and 4 bases at J, with 9 bases between the two ends. Germline values: CDR1 SGHTA, CDR2 FQGNSA.

DNA for the CDR3: TGTGCCAGCAGTTGGGGGGGTACTGACTATGGCTACACCTTC. Residues: CASSWGGTDYGYTF. The chain combines TRBV2 with TRBJ1-2; D is possibly TRBD1 (5 bases). The germline V gene has CDR1 SNHLY and CDR2 FYNNEI. Between the trimmed V and J ends, which lost 5 bases and 3 bases, there was a span of 13 bases. The CDR3 spans 14 residues. Filled out from reference TRBV2 and TRBJ1-2, the complete variable domain reads EPEVTQTPSHQVTQMGQEVILRCVPISNHLYFYWYRQILGQKVEFLVSFYNNEISEKSEIFDDQFSVERPDGSNFTLKIRSTKLEDSAMYFCASSWGGTDYGYTFGSGTRLTVV.

This rearrangement joins TRBV2 to TRBJ2-5, with 7 bases lining up with TRBD1. The CDR3 is 13 amino acids. V was clipped by 7 bases and J by 4 bases; unmatched bases: 6. Per germline, CDR1 SNHLY and CDR2 FYNNEI. Here the CDR3 reads CASIPTGRETQYF. CDR3 DNA sequence: TGTGCCAGCATACCGACAGGGAGAGAGACCCAGTACTTC.

The chain's CDR3 is CASSPGAGRGGHEQFF. CDR3 coding DNA: TGTGCCAGCAGCCCTGGCGCAGGGCGGGGGGGCCATGAGCAGTTCTTC. This chain joins TRBV3-1 (or the pseudogene TRBV3-2) and TRBJ2-1; 9 bases map to TRBD2. CDR1 is LGHDT and CDR2 is YNNKEL in the germline V gene (reference sequence). The CDR3 length is 16 residues. V was clipped by 4 bases and J by 8 bases; unmatched bases: 12.

In DNA form, the CDR3 reads TGTGCCAGCAGCATGTCCGGGACTAGTATCACAGATACGCAGTATTTT. This gives the protein CASSMSGTSITDTQYF. The chain uses TRBV7-9 and TRBJ2-3, with 8 nucleotides matching TRBD2. CDR1 is SEHNR and CDR2 is FQNEAQ in the germline V gene (reference sequence). V lost 5 bases, J lost 2 bases, and 9 bases stayed unmatched. The CDR3 extends over 16 amino acids.

This sequence joins TRBV5-1 and TRBJ2-5, with TRBD2 as a possible D gene (5 bases). Looked up from germline, CDR1 is SGHRS and CDR2 is YFSETQ. V was cut by 0 bases and J by 4 bases, with 10 bases left in between. The CDR3 extends over 14 amino acids. The CDR3 region has the DNA TGCGCCAGCAGCTTGGTCCCGGGGAGAGAGACCCAGTACTTC. This sequence encodes CASSLVPGRETQYF.

The genes are TRBV29-1 and TRBJ2-5, with D perhaps assigned TRBD1 or TRBD2 (5 bases each). Germline V gene data show CDR1 as SQVTM and CDR2 as ANQGSEA. The CDR3 spans 10 residues. The V end was cut by 8 bases, the J end by 5 bases, with 9 bases between. CDR3 DNA: TGCAGCTACGGGACGGAGACCCAGTACTTC. This codes for CSYGTETQYF.

The chain combines TRBV24-1 with TRBJ1-4; 7 bases map to TRBD1. Trimming cost V 3 bases and J 3 bases; bases outside gene matches: 3. Germline V gene lookup returns CDR1 KGHDR and CDR2 SFDVKD. This CDR3 is 15 amino acids long. The CDR3 is CATSDAGTANEKLFF. The CDR3 DNA reads as TGTGCCACCAGTGATGCCGGGACAGCTAATGAAAAACTGTTTTTT.